These 21 T cell receptor beta chains were all obtained from the same sample, sequenced in a study of shared clonotypes between healthy human individuals. Here immunoSEQ multiplex PCR was the method, and the copy in TCRdb shows in-frame clones only, minus some. This sample has about 480,000 clones; about 80% occur once, and the top ten carry under 15%. Sequencing was done on a sample of PBMCs. The receptors stem from a woman in her forties in good health. Some clones in this sample may be carry-over from other donors' samples.

This chain links TRBV5-6 with TRBJ2-4; D tentatively fits TRBD1 or TRBD2 (5 bases each). The CDR3 is 16 residues long. V lost 6 bases to trimming and J lost 1 base, with 17 bases between them. Germline V gives CDR1 SGHDT, CDR2 YYEEEE. CDR3 region: CASTAGAALAKNIQYF. The CDR3 DNA sequence: TGTGCCAGCACCGCCGGGGCAGCCCTGGCCAAAAACATTCAGTACTTC.

The chain joins TRBV28 to TRBJ1-2; D gene unclear. Germline lookup yields CDR1 MDHEN and CDR2 SYDVKM. This CDR3 has 18 residues. Trimming took off 2 bases at V and 2 bases at J, with 21 bases between the two ends. The CDR3 DNA follows: TGTGCCAGCAGTTTAACAACCACGAACTCCATCAAGAACTATGGCTACACCTTC. Translated, it gives CASSLTTTNSIKNYGYTF.

CDR3: CASSPQRGYEQFF. Written as DNA, the CDR3 is TGTGCCAGCAGCCCCCAAAGGGGTTATGAGCAGTTCTTC. The chain has TRBV11-2 and TRBJ2-1; the D gene is possibly TRBD1 (5 bases). CDR3 length: 13 amino acids. Germline CDR1 and CDR2: SGHAT and FQNNGV. The V and J ends lost 5 bases and 8 bases respectively, with 13 bases between them. Drawing the rest from reference TRBV11-2 and TRBJ2-1, the complete variable domain is EAGVAQSPRYKIIEKRQSVAFWCNPISGHATLYWYQQILGQGPKLLIQFQNNGVVDDSQLPKDRFSAERLKGVDSTLKIQPAKLEDSAVYLCASSPQRGYEQFFGPGTRLTVL.

The chain is built from TRBV2 and TRBJ2-5, with 14 positions matching TRBD2. This CDR3 has 15 residues. The trim removed 6 bases at V and 5 bases at J, leaving 5 bases unmatched. Germline CDR1 and CDR2: SNHLY and FYNNEI. The CDR3 nucleotides read TGTGCCAGCAGGACCAGACTAGCGGGAGGGGAGACCCAGTACTTC. Translated: CASRTRLAGGETQYF.

V is TRBV15 and J is TRBJ2-3; weak D call: TRBD2 (6 bases). The V and J ends lost 1 base and 2 bases respectively, with 7 bases between them. Germline loops: CDR1 LNHNV, CDR2 YYDKDF (reference sequence). There are 14 residues in the CDR3. This chain's CDR3 is CATSRGGDTDTQYF. The CDR3 bases are TGTGCCACCAGCAGAGGGGGGGACACAGATACGCAGTATTTT.

This chain links TRBV28 with TRBJ2-1; 9 nucleotides agree with TRBD2. The junction had 9 bases not matched to a gene; V was cut back by 2 bases and J by 10 bases. Germline V gene data show CDR1 as MDHEN and CDR2 as SYDVKM. The CDR3 sequence is 15 residues long. In DNA form, the CDR3 reads TGTGCCAGCAGTTTAAGTGGGTCTAGCGGGAACGAGCAGTTCTTC. Translated: CASSLSGSSGNEQFF.

V is TRBV27 and J is TRBJ1-2; D unclear. Germline V gene data show CDR1 as MNHEY and CDR2 as SMNVEV (reference sequence). V dropped 2 bases and J dropped 1 base, with 20 bases sitting between them. This CDR3 is 18 amino acids long. In DNA, the CDR3 is TGTGCCAGCAGTTTACGGCCCCCGCTCCGGCCCATTAACTATGGCTACACCTTC. Translating gives CASSLRPPLRPINYGYTF.

This sequence joins TRBV18 and TRBJ1-3; D unresolved. Germline loops: CDR1 KGHSH, CDR2 LQKENI. Trimming removed 4 bases at V and 2 bases at J, with 6 bases between. The CDR3 is made up of 13 amino acids. CDR3: CASSQGPGNTIYF. The CDR3 DNA follows: TGTGCCAGCTCACAGGGCCCTGGAAACACCATATATTTT.

The chain recombines TRBV5-1 with TRBJ2-3; 7 positions match TRBD2. The CDR3 has 13 amino acids. The V segment lost 0 bases and the J segment 9 bases; nucleotides outside the gene matches: 4. Looked up from germline, CDR1 is SGHRS and CDR2 is YFSETQ. CDR3 nucleotide sequence: TGCGCCAGCAGCTTGGATCAAGCGGGGACGCAGTATTTT. Protein product: CASSLDQAGTQYF.

This clone was recorded many times. The chain is built from TRBV7-2 and TRBJ1-2, with no clear D. V lost 5 bases to trimming and J lost 3 bases, with 13 bases between them. Per germline, CDR1 SGHTA and CDR2 FQGNSA. The CDR3 spans 14 residues. This CDR3 reads CASSASLSDYGYTF. The CDR3, as DNA: TGTGCCAGCAGCGCCTCTCTATCTGACTATGGCTACACCTTC.

This clone was recorded a few times. As DNA, the CDR3 is TGTGCCAGCAGCTCTCCCCCACACACAGATACGCAGTATTTT. It specifies CASSSPPHTDTQYF. This rearrangement joins TRBV11-2 to TRBJ2-3; no reliable D call. This CDR3 has 14 amino acids. Looked up from germline, CDR1 is SGHAT and CDR2 is FQNNGV. The germline V and J ends were trimmed by 4 bases and 2 bases, with 10 bases remaining between them.

This chain links TRBV4-1 with TRBJ2-7; 11 nucleotides align to TRBD2. The length of the CDR3 is 16 residues. Germline loops: CDR1 MGHRA, CDR2 YSYEKL. V was pared by 0 bases and J by 12 bases, with 13 bases of the junction left unmatched. The CDR3 DNA reads TGCGCCAGCAGCCAAGATGTGTATGGTAGCGGGAGGGCGCCGTACTTC. Protein: CASSQDVYGSGRAPYF.

The chain recombines TRBV6-1 with TRBJ1-2; D remains unclear. V was clipped by 3 bases and J by 13 bases, with 18 bases between them. The germline gives CDR1 MNHNS, CDR2 SASEGT. This CDR3 has 13 amino acids. CDR3 loop: CASSEPDRQLCTF. CDR3 in DNA: TGTGCCAGCAGTGAGCCGGACCGCCAGCTATGCACCTTC.

This clone was counted once. The J gene is TRBJ2-7, the V gene TRBV28; 10 bases align to TRBD1. Germline V gene sequence: CDR1 MDHEN, CDR2 SYDVKM. Trimming cost V 5 bases and J 5 bases; bases outside gene matches: 6. The CDR3 has 14 residues. Written as DNA, the CDR3 is TGTGCCAGCAGTCCGGGACAGGGGATCCACGAGCAGTACTTC. This gives the protein CASSPGQGIHEQYF.

This clone was seen at least ten times. This chain joins TRBV27 and TRBJ2-7, with D possibly being TRBD1 or TRBD2 (5 bases each). Germline V lookup: CDR1 MNHEY, CDR2 SMNVEV (reference sequence). V was pared by 2 bases and J by 6 bases, with 17 bases between. The CDR3 spans 15 residues. The CDR3 sequence is CASSLVPGIGGEQYF. CDR3 nucleotides: TGTGCCAGCAGTTTAGTCCCAGGGATTGGAGGCGAGCAGTACTTC.

This CDR3 reads CASNGQGASNQPQHF. DNA of the CDR3: TGTGCCAGTAATGGACAGGGGGCAAGCAATCAGCCCCAGCATTTT. V and J are TRBV19 and TRBJ1-5; 11 bases align to TRBD1. Germline loops: CDR1 LNHDA, CDR2 SQIVND (reference sequence). V was pared by 7 bases and J by 1 base, with 3 bases of the junction left unmatched. This CDR3 comprises 15 residues.

This clone has only one observation. V is TRBV28 and J is TRBJ1-2; 8 bases agree with TRBD1. CDR1 and CDR2 (germline): MDHEN, SYDVKM. The CDR3 has 15 amino acids. V lost 1 base to trimming and J lost 8 bases; unmatched junction nucleotides: 9. The CDR3 DNA follows: TGTGCCAGCAGTTTATTGCAGGGGGCTGGAAAGGGCTACACCTTC. This translates into CASSLLQGAGKGYTF.

This rearrangement joins TRBV6-4 to TRBJ1-1, with a tentative D call TRBD1 (5 bases). Looked up from germline, CDR1 is MRHNA and CDR2 is SNTAGT. The CDR3 length is 13 residues. The V end was cut by 4 bases, the J end by 1 base, with 7 bases between. CDR3 coding DNA: TGTGCCAGCAGTGTCGACAGGAACACTGAAGCTTTCTTT. Translating gives CASSVDRNTEAFF.

The rearrangement uses TRBV12-1 and TRBJ2-1; TRBD1 is the table's D call, not checked against the DNA. TRBV12-1 is an annotated pseudogene. The CDR3 is made up of 20 amino acids. CDR3 amino acids: CASSFEYGRGPQLSYNEQFF. The CDR3 nucleotides read TGTGCCAGCAGCTTTGAGTATGGCAGGGGTCCTCAACTCTCCTACAATGAGCAGTTCTTC.

The chain has TRBV9 and TRBJ1-6; D remains ambiguous. There are 15 residues in the CDR3. Germline assignment: CDR1 SGDLS and CDR2 YYNGEE. V lost 0 bases to trimming and J lost 9 bases, with 13 bases between them. In DNA form, the CDR3 reads TGTGCCAGCAGCGTAGAGCCGGGGTCGGGTTCACCCCTCCACTTT. Protein product: CASSVEPGSGSPLHF.

The V call is TRBV5-6, the J call TRBJ2-5, with 7 bases matching TRBD1. Germline V CDR1 and CDR2: SGHDT, YYEEEE. V lost 3 bases, J lost 4 bases, and 9 bases stayed unmatched. This CDR3 spans 15 amino acids. CDR3 nucleotide sequence: TGTGCCAGCAGCTCACTGACAGGGCGCGGAGAGACCCAGTACTTC. Its translation is CASSSLTGRGETQYF.